This passage covers 24 T cell receptor beta chains from one sample sequenced in a study of CD8 T cells in Susac syndrome. RNA in amounts of 0.5 to 1 ug was reverse transcribed with random hexamers. TCRdb fed the immunoSEQ multiplex PCR reads into MiXCR, producing one record per CDR3 protein. This table holds under 200,000 distinct CDR3 sequences, around 95% found once. The sequencing input was CD4+ T cells from PBMCs. Receptors originate from a human donor in good health.

The chain has TRBV12-3 or TRBV12-4 and TRBJ1-5; tentative D call: TRBD1 (5 bases). This CDR3 has 15 residues. V was pared by 6 bases and J by 4 bases, with 16 bases between. CDR3 residues: CASRGRGGRNQPQHF. The CDR3 DNA sequence: TGTGCCAGCAGGGGCCGTGGGGGTCGTAATCAGCCCCAGCATTTT.

For the CDR3, the DNA is TGTGCCAGCAGTCTGACAGGGGGGGTTGGCTACACCTTC. This encodes CASSLTGGVGYTF. V and J are TRBV28 and TRBJ1-2, with 9 nucleotides matching TRBD1. From germline, CDR1 is MDHEN and CDR2 SYDVKM. V lost 5 bases and J lost 7; bases outside the gene matches: 5. This CDR3 contains 13 residues.

This chain links TRBV20-1 with TRBJ2-5; D could derive from TRBD1 or TRBD2 (5 bases each). The CDR3 runs 11 residues. Germline CDR1 reads DFQATT; CDR2 reads SNEGSKA (reference sequence). Trimming pared 7 bases from V and 7 bases from J, leaving 13 bases between. CDR3 sequence (DNA): TGCAGTGTAGGGACGGCGGGGACCCAGTACTTC. Its translation is CSVGTAGTQYF.

The chain joins TRBV20-1 to TRBJ1-1; a possible D gene is TRBD1 (5 bases). V gave up 4 bases and J gave up 8 bases, with 14 bases separating them. The germline CDR1 and CDR2 sequences are DFQATT and SNEGSKA (reference sequence). The CDR3 runs to 12 residues. CDR3 nucleotides: TGCAGTGCTACCATAATCGCAGGGGAAGCTTTCTTT. Its translation is CSATIIAGEAFF.

This chain joins TRBV29-1 and TRBJ1-1, with a possible D match to TRBD1 (5 bases). This CDR3 has 12 residues. The germline V gene encodes CDR1 SQVTM and CDR2 ANQGSEA. V lost 7 bases and J lost 11, with 20 bases in between. The CDR3 region is CSAFGPRDRAFF. The CDR3, as DNA: TGCAGCGCCTTTGGGCCCAGGGACCGGGCTTTCTTT.

This clonotype was recorded a few times. The rearrangement links TRBV20-1 to TRBJ1-5, with D perhaps TRBD1 (5 bases). Germline CDR1 reads DFQATT; CDR2 reads SNEGSKA (reference sequence). The germline V and J ends were trimmed by 5 bases and 2 bases, with 13 bases remaining between them. The CDR3 loop spans 14 amino acids. In DNA form, the CDR3 reads TGCAGTGCTTCCAGGGAGGGCGGCAATCAGCCCCAGCATTTT. Amino acid sequence: CSASREGGNQPQHF.

The V gene is TRBV3-1, the J gene TRBJ1-2, with D hard to call. From germline, CDR1 is LGHDT and CDR2 YNNKEL (reference sequence). Deletions cut 3 bases from V and 4 bases from J, with 3 bases between. CDR3 size: 11 residues. CDR3 protein: CASSHSYGYTF. In nucleotides, the CDR3 is TGTGCCAGCAGCCACAGCTATGGCTACACCTTC.

V and J are TRBV14 and TRBJ2-5; 10 positions agree with TRBD2. V trimming: 4 bases; J trimming: 6 bases; junction bases outside the gene matches: 2. There are 13 residues in the CDR3. In germline, CDR1 is SGHDN, CDR2 FVKESK. The CDR3 loop reads CASSPAGGKTQYF. The CDR3 DNA reads TGTGCCAGCAGCCCAGCGGGGGGGAAGACCCAGTACTTC.

This clonotype was observed once. The chain is built from TRBV6-2 or TRBV6-3 and TRBJ2-7, with a weak D call TRBD1 (5 bases). V gave up 1 base and J gave up 7 bases, with 23 bases separating them. CDR1 and CDR2 from the germline V gene are MNHEY and SVGEGT. The CDR3 loop spans 17 amino acids. CDR3: CASSYLGLRLLRGEQYF. DNA of the CDR3: TGTGCCAGCAGTTACTTAGGGTTACGGCTATTAAGGGGAGAGCAGTACTTC.

This clonotype appeared a few times. The rearrangement joins TRBV29-1 to TRBJ2-7; D is uncertain. With 4 bases removed from V and 2 bases from J, the gap between germline ends came to 12 bases. CDR3 length: 13 amino acids. Germline lookup yields CDR1 SQVTM and CDR2 ANQGSEA. The CDR3 nucleotides read TGCAGCGTTGCGGCAGCACAAGCCTACGAGCAGTACTTC. It encodes CSVAAAQAYEQYF.

The J gene is TRBJ2-7, the V gene TRBV2; D unresolved. The CDR3 has 15 amino acids. CDR1 is SNHLY and CDR2 is FYNNEI in the germline V gene. With 6 bases removed from V and 0 bases from J, the gap between germline ends came to 15 bases. Here the CDR3 DNA reads TGTGCCAGCAGCCCCCAGGACCTAAGCTCCTACGAGCAGTACTTC. Residues: CASSPQDLSSYEQYF.

The V call is TRBV20-1, the J call TRBJ2-3, with TRBD2 identical over 12 bases. CDR3 length: 14 amino acids. Germline assignment: CDR1 DFQATT and CDR2 SNEGSKA (reference sequence). V lost 5 bases and J lost 2; bases outside the gene matches: 2. In DNA, the CDR3 is TGCAGTGCTGCTAGCGGGGGGGCCACAGATACGCAGTATTTT. It codes for CSAASGGATDTQYF.

The chain recombines TRBV29-1 with TRBJ1-1, with D possibly being TRBD1 (5 bases). From germline, CDR1 is SQVTM and CDR2 ANQGSEA. The CDR3 contains 12 residues. V was trimmed by 6 bases and J by 1 base, leaving 9 bases between them. The CDR3 DNA reads TGCAGCGTGGGACGGAGGAACACTGAAGCTTTCTTT. Its protein is CSVGRRNTEAFF. The whole variable domain, filled in from reference TRBV29-1 and TRBJ1-1, reads SAVISQKPSRDICQRGTSLTIQCQVDSQVTMMFWYRQQPGQSLTLIATANQGSEATYESGFVIDKFPISRPNLTFSTLTVSNMSPEDSSIYLCSVGRRNTEAFFGQGTRLTVV.

J is TRBJ2-7 and V is TRBV20-1; 12 bases align to TRBD1. The CDR3 spans 15 residues. Trimming cost V 0 bases and J 6 bases; bases outside gene matches: 6. CDR1 and CDR2 from the germline V gene are DFQATT and SNEGSKA (reference sequence). The CDR3 spells CSARDTGQGASEQYF. The CDR3, as DNA: TGCAGTGCTAGAGATACGGGACAGGGGGCCTCCGAGCAGTACTTC.

V and J are TRBV6-2 or TRBV6-3 and TRBJ1-6; D gene unclear. Between the trimmed V and J ends, which lost 7 bases and 8 bases, there was a span of 9 bases. Germline-derived CDR1 and CDR2 are MNHEY and SVGEGT. CDR3 length: 12 amino acids. This CDR3 reads CASTTGDSPLHF. CDR3 coding DNA: TGTGCCAGCACCACGGGCGATTCACCCCTCCACTTT.

The gene calls are TRBV20-1 and TRBJ1-5; 8 positions agree with TRBD1. The CDR3 runs to 16 residues. J lost 7 bases, V lost 5 bases, and 16 bases had no gene match. The germline CDR1 and CDR2 sequences are DFQATT and SNEGSKA (reference sequence). In DNA form, the CDR3 reads TGCAGTGCTTTACAGACAGGGGTTGATGCGGGCCAGCCCCAGCATTTT. Residues: CSALQTGVDAGQPQHF.

This chain connects TRBV20-1 to TRBJ1-5; perhaps TRBD1 as D (6 bases). The V gene's germline CDR1 is DFQATT and CDR2 SNEGSKA (reference sequence). The CDR3 spans 14 residues. Deletions cut 3 bases from V and 7 bases from J, with 16 bases between. CDR3 sequence reads: CSASPAGVGQPQHF. CDR3 nucleotide sequence: TGCAGTGCTAGCCCGGCAGGGGTAGGCCAGCCCCAGCATTTT.

The chain links TRBV23-1 to TRBJ1-6, with a tentative D call TRBD1 (6 bases). TRBV23-1 is an ORF, with its function uncertain. Trimming removed 0 bases from V and 7 bases from J, with 16 bases in between. The CDR3 is 17 amino acids. The DNA for the CDR3 is TGCGCCAGCAGTCAATCAGGTTATAGGGGGGTGAATTCACCCCTCCACTTT. Translating gives CASSQSGYRGVNSPLHF.

The rearrangement uses TRBV29-1 and TRBJ1-5; 9 bases fit TRBD1. V lost 4 bases, J lost 2 bases, and 3 bases stayed unmatched. CDR1 is SQVTM, CDR2 ANQGSEA, per germline. The CDR3 covers 14 residues. CDR3 sequence (DNA): TGCAGCGTTGGGGGACAGGGTGGCAATCAGCCCCAGCATTTT. This sequence encodes CSVGGQGGNQPQHF. The full variable domain, its missing parts supplied by reference TRBV29-1 and TRBJ1-5, is SAVISQKPSRDICQRGTSLTIQCQVDSQVTMMFWYRQQPGQSLTLIATANQGSEATYESGFVIDKFPISRPNLTFSTLTVSNMSPEDSSIYLCSVGGQGGNQPQHFGDGTRLSIL.

This chain links TRBV20-1 with TRBJ2-3; D perhaps matches TRBD1 (5 bases). This CDR3 has 13 amino acids. With 6 bases removed from V and 5 bases from J, the gap between germline ends came to 15 bases. Germline CDR1 is DFQATT and CDR2 is SNEGSKA (reference sequence). CDR3 DNA sequence: TGCAGTGCCCAGGGCCCGCCGGGAGATACGCAGTATTTT. This gives the protein CSAQGPPGDTQYF.

The gene calls are TRBV30 and TRBJ1-5; 10 nucleotides align to TRBD1. With V trimmed by 2 bases and J by 5 bases, 3 bases remained unmatched. Germline V gene lookup returns CDR1 GTSNPN and CDR2 SVGIG (reference sequence). The CDR3 spans 14 residues. The CDR3 spells CAWSLGQGYQPQHF. Here the CDR3 DNA reads TGTGCCTGGAGTCTGGGACAGGGGTATCAGCCCCAGCATTTT.

The chain joins TRBV7-9 to TRBJ2-6; TRBD1 or TRBD2 may be the D gene (5 bases each). The CDR3 loop spans 16 amino acids. Germline-derived CDR1 and CDR2 are SEHNR and FQNEAQ (reference sequence). V was trimmed by 6 bases and J by 4 bases, leaving 16 bases between them. The CDR3 spells CASSPSRGPGANVLTF. The CDR3 DNA is TGTGCCAGCAGTCCCTCCCGGGGCCCCGGGGCCAACGTCCTGACTTTC.

This chain connects TRBV4-3 to TRBJ2-5; D perhaps matches TRBD2 (5 bases). The ends were cut back, 1 base at V and 7 bases at J, with 10 bases in the middle. Germline CDR1 LGHNA, CDR2 YSLEER. The CDR3 has 13 amino acids. This CDR3 is CASSQAPGRTQYF. CDR3 DNA sequence: TGCGCCAGCAGCCAAGCTCCGGGGAGGACCCAGTACTTC.

The chain carries TRBV3-1 and TRBJ2-5; D is tentatively TRBD1 or TRBD2 (5 bases each). The V end lost 4 bases, the J end lost 4 bases, and 13 bases lay between the germline ends. Germline V gene lookup returns CDR1 LGHDT and CDR2 YNNKEL (reference sequence). There are 14 residues in the CDR3. CDR3 residues: CASSLRGTGETQYF. The CDR3 DNA reads TGTGCCAGCAGCCTCCGGGGCACGGGAGAGACCCAGTACTTC.